The T cell receptor beta chain under discussion was sequenced for a study of Graves' ophthalmopathy and Graves' hyperthyroidism. The wider study: Researchers obtained peripheral blood at initial diagnosis, before any treatment had begun. Study observations and caveats: Using 13 signatures, a model distinguished ophthalmopathy from stable hyperthyroidism, reaching around 90% sensitivity and around 81% specificity. Blood repertoires reportedly contained most expanded thyroid clonotypes above 0.001 frequency.

This clonotype was seen repeatedly, ten times or more. Its specificity is unknown. Other autoimmune diseases, uncontrolled infections, pregnancy or lactation ruled patients out of participation. Transcripts of RNA were the source for amplifying TCR beta CDR3 regions. First-round RT-PCR with HTBI primers preceded a second-round multiplex PCR. TCRdb processed the multiplex PCR reads anew with MiXCR; each CDR3 protein has one entry. The table includes some 160,000 distinct CDR3 sequences, 39% detected once. The CDR3 runs to 15 residues. The germline gives CDR1 MDHEN, CDR2 SYDVKM. Between the trimmed V and J ends, which lost 4 bases and 0 bases, there was a span of 13 bases.

The rearrangement uses TRBV28 and TRBJ2-7, with D unclear. The receptor was derived from a man aged 25 to 45 with Graves' ophthalmopathy. Specimen: peripheral blood. In DNA, the CDR3 is TGTGCCAGCAGTTCGTGGAAGGCTGCCTCCTACGAGCAGTACTTC. Protein product: CASSSWKAASYEQYF.